Below, one T cell receptor beta chain is given with its context. The record originates from a study of blood T cell repertoires in COVID-19. Overall study context: Donors in the United States, Italy and Spain gave samples during acute or convalescent COVID-19. The cDNA or gDNA used as material had been derived from T cells, B-cell-depleted T cells, or PBMCs.

Per the germline V gene, CDR1 is SGDLS and CDR2 is YYNGEE. Trimming cost V 0 bases and J 6 bases, with 11 bases left between them. The CDR3 covers 14 residues. Authors' analysis steps: Estimates of nucleated cell counts were drawn from the amplification of reference gene primers. Libraries were prepared by immunoSEQ multiplex PCR; TCRdb keeps only in-frame clonotypes and omits some of them. V, J and clone size reflect that table, while D and trimming were determined from the DNA. The sample has approximately 120,000 clones, around 81% seen once. This TCR came from a woman aged 45-60 years with acute or convalescent COVID-19. The chain couples TRBV9 to TRBJ2-3; TRBD1 might be the D (5 bases). The sequencing sample was made of peripheral blood. The CDR3 DNA reads TGTGCCAGCAGCGTAGAGGGGCACACGGATACGCAGTATTTT. This translates into CASSVEGHTDTQYF.